The table lists the clone carrying this T cell receptor beta chain with a few counts. Antigen: not known. These data belong to a study of Ad26.COV2.S vaccination and SARS-CoV-2 variants. The method was immunoSEQ multiplex PCR; TCRdb's version includes in-frame clones alone and lacks a portion of them. The sample contains hundreds of thousands of clones, over 75% of which appear only once. This CDR3 region has 15 residues. CDR1 and CDR2 from the germline V gene are MGHRA and YSYEKL. Trimming at V came to 5 bases and at J to 7 bases, leaving 13 bases not matched to a gene. Study-wide findings and caveats: In vaccinated individuals, spike-specific CD8+ and CD4+ T cell responses reportedly displayed substantial breadth.

The sample's treatment: some 20 received Ad26.COV2.S at low or high dose, single or two shots; 5 received placebo; per-sample allocation not given. All samples were drawn on day 63, counting from the first vaccine or placebo injection. An adult aged 18-55 years in Boston served as the donor. The clonotype comes from a person aged 18-60 years who received the Ad26.COV2.S COVID-19 vaccine or a placebo. V and J are TRBV4-1 and TRBJ1-2; the match to TRBD1 covers 7 bases. The source material was peripheral blood, sampled in a trial of Ad26.COV2.S vaccine versus placebo. CDR3 coding DNA: TGCGCCAGCAGCTTCTTAGGGGGCGCGGGCCTTGGCTACACCTTC. It codes for CASSFLGGAGLGYTF.